The 20 T cell receptor beta chains reported below all come from one sample, sequenced in a study of cytomegalovirus exposure and HLA in healthy donors. Sequencing was performed with immunoSEQ multiplex PCR; in TCRdb, only in-frame clones are kept and a portion is missing. This repertoire shows some 49,000 clones, roughly 93% found once; its top ten account for around 1.4%. Sequenced: PBMCs. The source is a man between 18 and 35 years old in good health and CMV-seronegative.

The chain has TRBV10-1 and TRBJ2-7; 7 bases map to TRBD1. Unmatched junction bases numbered 11, after V lost 6 bases and J lost 0 bases. The CDR3 is 16 residues long. CDR1 is WNHNN and CDR2 is SYGVQD in the germline V gene (reference sequence). CDR3 bases: TGCGCCAGCAGCCCAAAGACAGGGACCAGCTCCTACGAGCAGTACTTC. It translates to CASSPKTGTSSYEQYF.

CDR3 sequence: CASSPGQGKGEWELFF. CDR3 DNA: TGTGCCAGCAGCCCCGGACAGGGAAAAGGGGAATGGGAGCTGTTTTTT. V usage is TRBV11-3 and J usage is TRBJ2-2, with 8 bases lining up with TRBD1. The CDR3 is made up of 16 amino acids. The germline V gene has CDR1 SGHNT and CDR2 YENEEA. The trim removed 5 bases at V and 9 bases at J, leaving 14 bases unmatched.

The CDR3 here is CASSSLIDRLAGGRRKTQYF. DNA for the CDR3: TGTGCCAGCAGTTCCTTGATAGACCGACTAGCGGGAGGGAGAAGAAAGACCCAGTACTTC. The chain uses TRBV27 and TRBJ2-5; 14 nucleotides line up with TRBD2. Looked up from germline, CDR1 is MNHEY and CDR2 is SMNVEV (reference sequence). This CDR3 is 20 amino acids long. The V segment lost 4 bases and the J segment 6 bases; nucleotides outside the gene matches: 19.

The gene calls are TRBV27 and TRBJ2-2; 7 bases map to TRBD2. Germline V lookup: CDR1 MNHEY, CDR2 SMNVEV (reference sequence). The J segment lost 1 base and the V segment lost 5 bases, leaving 4 bases of the junction unmatched. The CDR3 runs 15 residues. The CDR3: CASSRASGNTGELFF. In DNA form, the CDR3 reads TGTGCCAGCAGTCGAGCTAGCGGGAACACCGGGGAGCTGTTTTTT.

The CDR3 region is CASSFALGTGVDNEQFF. CDR3 DNA: TGTGCCAGCAGTTTCGCCCTTGGGACAGGGGTTGACAATGAGCAGTTCTTC. This chain links TRBV27 with TRBJ2-1; 10 bases align to TRBD1. The germline CDR1 and CDR2 sequences are MNHEY and SMNVEV (reference sequence). The CDR3 has 17 amino acids. J was trimmed by 5 bases and V by 3 bases; bases with no gene match: 10.

This chain connects TRBV2 to TRBJ2-1, with 7 bases aligning to TRBD2. Trimming cost V 4 bases and J 6 bases; bases outside gene matches: 9. Germline V gene data show CDR1 as SNHLY and CDR2 as FYNNEI. The CDR3 length is 15 residues. The CDR3 nucleotides read TGTGCCAGCAGTGCGCGGGGGTTGATTCCCAATGAGCAGTTCTTC. Protein product: CASSARGLIPNEQFF.

This clone was picked up one time. In DNA, the CDR3 is TGCAGCGTGGGGGGGGGAGTCAATGAGCAGTTCTTC. The encoded protein is CSVGGGVNEQFF. The chain couples TRBV29-1 to TRBJ2-1; 7 bases align to TRBD2. J was trimmed by 6 bases and V by 6 bases; bases with no gene match: 5. This CDR3 region has 12 residues. The germline V gene encodes CDR1 SQVTM and CDR2 ANQGSEA.

The V and J genes are TRBV7-8 and TRBJ2-4; the match to TRBD1 covers 9 bases. V lost 5 bases, J lost 15 bases, and 8 bases stayed unmatched. Per germline, CDR1 SGHVS and CDR2 FQNEAQ. The CDR3 is made up of 12 amino acids. The CDR3 DNA reads TGTGCCAGCAGCGAGCGGGACAGGGTATGGTACTTC. Protein: CASSERDRVWYF.

The chain has TRBV30 and TRBJ2-7; 10 nucleotides agree with TRBD1. CDR3 length: 14 residues. Losses at the gene ends were 1 base for V and 4 bases for J; bases not matched to a gene: 4. In germline, CDR1 is GTSNPN, CDR2 SVGIG (reference sequence). The CDR3 loop reads CAWSGSGQGYEQYF. In DNA form, the CDR3 reads TGTGCCTGGAGTGGCTCGGGACAGGGGTACGAGCAGTACTTC.

The J gene is TRBJ2-2, the V gene TRBV19, with 8 bases identical to TRBD1. The CDR3 is 15 residues long. After removal of 9 bases from V and 3 bases from J, the junction contained 9 bases not matched to a gene. The V gene's germline CDR1 is LNHDA and CDR2 SQIVND (reference sequence). CDR3 bases: TGTGCCAGCGACGCCGGGACAGGATACACCGGGGAGCTGTTTTTT. It specifies CASDAGTGYTGELFF. Complete variable domain (other parts from reference TRBV19 and TRBJ2-2): DGGITQSPKYLFRKEGQNVTLSCEQNLNHDAMYWYRQDPGQGLRLIYYSQIVNDFQKGDIAEGYSVSREKKESFPLTVTSAQKNPTAFYLCASDAGTGYTGELFFGEGSRLTVL.

CDR3 bases: TGTGCCACCAGCAGTTGGACAGGGGCGAACACTGAAGCTTTCTTT. Amino acids: CATSSWTGANTEAFF. This chain joins TRBV15 and TRBJ1-1, with TRBD1 identical over 9 bases. CDR1 is LNHNV and CDR2 is YYDKDF in the germline V gene (reference sequence). This CDR3 has 15 residues. V was pared by 3 bases and J by 1 base, with 3 bases of the junction left unmatched.

J is TRBJ2-2 and V is TRBV7-3; a weak D match, TRBD1 (5 bases). Germline values: CDR1 SGHTA, CDR2 FQGTGA. The germline V and J ends were trimmed by 1 base and 2 bases, with 11 bases remaining between them. CDR3 length: 16 residues. The CDR3 loop reads CASSLRFQGNTGELFF. For the CDR3, the DNA is TGTGCCAGCAGCTTAAGGTTCCAGGGAAACACCGGGGAGCTGTTTTTT.

The chain is built from TRBV27 and TRBJ2-3; 7 nucleotides align to TRBD2. The germline V gene has CDR1 MNHEY and CDR2 SMNVEV (reference sequence). This CDR3 contains 17 residues. Trimming removed 5 bases from V and 3 bases from J; junction bases left unmatched: 14. CDR3 coding DNA: TGTGCCAGCAGTATTATCCGGGGTAGCGGGTTTACAGATACGCAGTATTTT. It translates to CASSIIRGSGFTDTQYF.

This clone was found once. The V gene is TRBV6-4, the J gene TRBJ2-7; TRBD2 matches at 8 bases. The J segment lost 3 bases and the V segment lost 6 bases, leaving 13 bases of the junction unmatched. In germline, CDR1 is MRHNA, CDR2 SNTAGT. There are 16 residues in the CDR3. CDR3 DNA sequence: TGTGCCAGCAGCGCCCTCCCTAGCGGGTCTATCTACGAGCAGTACTTC. Protein: CASSALPSGSIYEQYF.

The rearrangement joins TRBV7-9 to TRBJ2-2; the D gene is possibly TRBD1 (6 bases). Germline V gene data show CDR1 as SEHNR and CDR2 as FQNEAQ (reference sequence). V was shortened by 5 bases and J by 4 bases, with 23 bases between the two germline ends. The CDR3 runs 18 residues. CDR3 region: CASSRRTDRNWSTGELFF. CDR3 nucleotide sequence: TGTGCCAGCAGCCGAAGGACAGACCGGAACTGGAGCACCGGGGAGCTGTTTTTT. Complete variable domain (other parts from reference TRBV7-9 and TRBJ2-2): DTGVSQNPRHKITKRGQNVTFRCDPISEHNRLYWYRQTLGQGPEFLTYFQNEAQLEKSRLLSDRFSAERPKGSFSTLEIQRTEQGDSAMYLCASSRRTDRNWSTGELFFGEGSRLTVL.

Comment on this clone: A junction boundary mismatches the germline segment, possibly from a read error. The chain employs TRBV7-7 and TRBJ2-7; 11 positions agree with TRBD2. This CDR3 has 18 amino acids. Germline CDR1 SSHAT, CDR2 FNYEAQ (reference sequence). CDR3 loop: CASSSLALPSGRLYEQYF. In nucleotides, the CDR3 is TGTGCTAGCAGCTCCCTGGCCCTCCCTAGCGGGAGGTTGTACGAGCAGTACTTC.

The CDR3 region is CASSLATSGRTYNEQFF. The DNA for the CDR3 is TGCGCCAGCAGCTTGGCGACTAGCGGGAGGACCTACAATGAGCAGTTCTTC. The chain carries TRBV5-1 and TRBJ2-1, with TRBD2 matching 13 bases. This CDR3 is 17 amino acids long. The J segment lost 2 bases and the V segment lost 0 bases, leaving 2 bases of the junction unmatched. CDR1 SGHRS and CDR2 YFSETQ come from the germline V gene.

This chain links TRBV5-4 with TRBJ2-2; no clear D. The germline V gene has CDR1 SGHNT and CDR2 YYREEE (reference sequence). V was cut by 4 bases and J by 1 base, with 14 bases left in between. The CDR3 extends over 16 amino acids. In nucleotides, the CDR3 is TGTGCCAGCAGCCCCCTCGGTGCGGAGAACACCGGGGAGCTGTTTTTT. Protein sequence: CASSPLGAENTGELFF.

DNA for the CDR3: TGTGCCAGCAGTTTAAACAGGGCTAGCAATGAGCAGTTCTTC. Its protein product is CASSLNRASNEQFF. The V gene is TRBV27, the J gene TRBJ2-1; D is perhaps TRBD1 (6 bases). Germline assignment: CDR1 MNHEY and CDR2 SMNVEV (reference sequence). The V gene lost 2 bases and the J gene lost 6 bases, with 11 bases spanning the gap. This CDR3 region has 14 residues.

The V gene is TRBV9, the J gene TRBJ1-1; D is unresolved. The CDR3 runs 13 residues. CDR1 is SGDLS, CDR2 YYNGEE, per germline. V shed 4 bases and J shed 1 base, with 8 bases lying between them. The CDR3 region has the DNA TGTGCCAGCAGCACGGGTCCGAACACTGAAGCTTTCTTT. Its protein is CASSTGPNTEAFF.